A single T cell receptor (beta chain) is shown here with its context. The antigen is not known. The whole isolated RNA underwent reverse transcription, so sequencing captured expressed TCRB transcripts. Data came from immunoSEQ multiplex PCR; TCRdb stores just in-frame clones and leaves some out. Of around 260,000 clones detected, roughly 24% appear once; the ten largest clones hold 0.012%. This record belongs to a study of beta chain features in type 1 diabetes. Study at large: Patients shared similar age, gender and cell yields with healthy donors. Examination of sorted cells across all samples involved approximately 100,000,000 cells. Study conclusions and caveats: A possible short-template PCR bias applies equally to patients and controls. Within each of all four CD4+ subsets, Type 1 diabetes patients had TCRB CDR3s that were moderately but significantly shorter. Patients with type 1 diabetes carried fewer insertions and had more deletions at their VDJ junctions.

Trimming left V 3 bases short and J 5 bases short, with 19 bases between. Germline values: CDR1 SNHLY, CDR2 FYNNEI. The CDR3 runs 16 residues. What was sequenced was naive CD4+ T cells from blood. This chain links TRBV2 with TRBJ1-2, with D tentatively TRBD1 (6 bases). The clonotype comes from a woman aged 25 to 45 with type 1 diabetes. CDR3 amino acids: CASSDKAPGAKYGYTF. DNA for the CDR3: TGTGCCAGCAGTGATAAGGCGCCAGGGGCAAAATATGGCTACACCTTC.